This T cell receptor (beta chain) appears in the sequencing data of a study of beta chain features in type 1 diabetes. Turning to the study itself: Similarity in age, gender and cell yields was seen between patients and healthy donors.

Expressed TCRB transcripts were sequenced, since all the RNA that had been isolated was reverse transcribed. TCRdb's copy holds only in-frame clones and misses some; the assay was immunoSEQ multiplex PCR. Among 300,000 or so clones, roughly 8% were seen once, and the ten largest hold around 0.45%. Worth noting for this clone: Antigen: not known.

Study observations and caveats: Patients with Type 1 diabetes showed moderately but significantly shorter TCRB CDR3s in all four CD4+ subsets. Any role of HLA type in TCRB rearrangement remained unresolved here.

V was shortened by 2 bases and J by 11 bases, with 18 bases between the two germline ends. CDR3 length: 14 amino acids. Germline CDR1 and CDR2: SEHNR and FQNEAQ (reference sequence). In total, each donor contributed a single heparinised blood draw that averaged roughly 100 mL. The genes are TRBV7-9 and TRBJ1-1; tentatively, D is TRBD1 (5 bases). The sample was central memory CD4+ T cells from blood. The origin of this receptor is a woman aged 18-29 years in good health. The CDR3 DNA reads as TGTGCCAGCAGCTTAAATGGAGGACACCCCGAGGCTTTCTTT. It specifies CASSLNGGHPEAFF.